This record covers a single T cell receptor (beta chain). The sample comes from a study of T cell responses to AZD1222 COVID-19 vaccine. Method: immunoSEQ multiplex PCR; TCRdb's copy keeps in-frame clones and lacks some. The table shows some 150,000 clones, with roughly nine tenths occurring only once. The TCR comes from an adult in good health. Sample: peripheral blood, taken on day 0 of MenACWY control vaccination.

The CDR3 DNA follows: TGTGCCAGCAGTGTCCAGTTGAACACTGAAGCTTTCTTT. Protein: CASSVQLNTEAFF. V and J are TRBV2 and TRBJ1-1; no reliable D call. The CDR3 contains 13 residues. The V and J ends lost 4 bases and 0 bases respectively, with 6 bases between them. The germline V gene has CDR1 SNHLY and CDR2 FYNNEI.